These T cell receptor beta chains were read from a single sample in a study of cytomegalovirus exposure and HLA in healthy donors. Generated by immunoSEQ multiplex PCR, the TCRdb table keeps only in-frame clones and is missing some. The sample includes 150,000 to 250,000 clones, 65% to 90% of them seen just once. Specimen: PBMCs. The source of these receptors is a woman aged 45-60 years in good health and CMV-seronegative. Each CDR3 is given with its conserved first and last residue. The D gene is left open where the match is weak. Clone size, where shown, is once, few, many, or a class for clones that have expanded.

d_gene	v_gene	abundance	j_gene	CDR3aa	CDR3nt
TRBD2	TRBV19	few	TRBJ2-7	CASSAHLGAGEITLYF	TGTGCCAGTAGTGCCCACCTAGGGGCGGGAGAAATAACGCTGTACTTC
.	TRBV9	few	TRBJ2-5	CASSVAGRGVETQYF	TGTGCCAGCAGCGTAGCGGGGAGGGGGGTGGAGACCCAGTACTTC
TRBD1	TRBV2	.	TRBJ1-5	CASSRTGQGSQPQHF	TGTGCCAGCAGTAGGACAGGCCAGGGATCACAGCCCCAGCATTTT
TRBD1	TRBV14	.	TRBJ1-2	CASSSGTGAYGYTF	TGTGCCAGCAGTTCCGGGACAGGGGCCTATGGCTACACCTTC
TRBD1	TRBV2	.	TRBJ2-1	CASSWDRVNEQFF	TGTGCCAGCAGTTGGGACAGGGTCAATGAGCAGTTCTTC
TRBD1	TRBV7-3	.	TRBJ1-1	CASSVGQGFTEAFF	TGTGCCAGCAGCGTAGGACAGGGGTTCACTGAAGCTTTCTTT
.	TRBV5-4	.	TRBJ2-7	CASSFGGGSYEQYF	TGTGCCAGCAGCTTCGGAGGTGGCTCCTACGAGCAGTACTTC
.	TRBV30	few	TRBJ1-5	CAWRDAGIYNQPQHF	TGTGCCTGGAGGGATGCAGGGATTTATAATCAGCCCCAGCATTTT
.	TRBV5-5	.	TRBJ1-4	CASSLQEGWGDKLFF	TGTGCCAGCAGCCTCCAGGAGGGGTGGGGAGACAAACTGTTTTTT
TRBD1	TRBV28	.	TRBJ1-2	CALHFGDSYTF	TGTGCCCTACACTTTGGGGACAGTTACACCTTC
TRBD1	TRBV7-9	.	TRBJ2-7	CASSLVRGQGAYEQYF	TGTGCCAGCAGCTTAGTGCGTGGACAGGGGGCCTACGAGCAGTACTTC
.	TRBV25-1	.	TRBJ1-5	CASSEAGYQHF	TGTGCCAGCAGTGAAGCCGGGTACCAGCATTTT